This entry describes one TCR beta chain. What it recognizes is unknown. These data originate in a study of shared clonotypes between healthy human individuals. Overall study results and limits: Memory subsets generally showed smaller estimated richness than naive subsets did. Between a handful of donors, naive CD4 clonotypes were shared at a level of approximately 5%. How much donors shared clonotypes was expected to be affected by sequencing depth.

TCRdb's table, derived via immunoSEQ multiplex PCR, lists solely in-frame clones and lacks some. Altogether a few million clones are present, 85% to 95% being singletons, with the ten largest covering 0.37%. Donors comprised only Caucasian adults living in Nashville, Tennessee. The CDR3 has 13 amino acids. V dropped 3 bases and J dropped 4 bases, with 9 bases sitting between them. Germline loops: CDR1 MNHEY, CDR2 SMNVEV (reference sequence). This clonotype was obtained from a man aged 18-30 years in good health. Some clones in this sample may be carry-over from other donors' samples. The specimen was naive CD4+ T cells from PBMCs. As to subset: CD45RA+ positively selected. The chain links TRBV27 to TRBJ1-1; D ambiguous. For the CDR3, the DNA is TGTGCCAGCAGTTTTTCGAAGGTCACTGAAGCTTTCTTT. The encoded protein is CASSFSKVTEAFF.